The T cell receptor beta chain under discussion was sequenced for a study of shared T cell receptors in the human thymus. CDR1 is SGHKS, CDR2 YYEKEE, per germline (reference sequence). The V segment lost 2 bases and the J segment 5 bases; nucleotides outside the gene matches: 7. The CDR3 loop spans 15 amino acids. Using immunoSEQ multiplex PCR, the repertoire was profiled, and TCRdb retains in-frame clones only, with some absent. The sample lists hundreds of thousands of clones, about 89% seen once, with approximately 0.0097% in the top ten. This same sample was also taken into another study, of human thymus T cells. From that second work: Both thymic and peripheral blood repertoires showed apparently biased V and J usage. Reports from related research described highly overlapping thymic repertoires among unrelated individuals.

The chain couples TRBV5-5 to TRBJ1-2, with 9 bases that match TRBD1. The TCR originated in a boy in the first two years of life with a congenital heart defect. The sequencing sample was made of thymocytes. In DNA form, the CDR3 reads TGTGCCAGCAGCTTACAGGGGGCCATAGGGTATGGCTACACCTTC. Translated: CASSLQGAIGYGYTF.